Shown below are 9 T cell receptor beta chains from a single sample sequenced in a study of vaccination and CD4 T cells after COVID-19. These TCRs' antigens remain unknown. Treatment noted: roughly 10-day PBMC culture with coronavirus spike peptide pools or control peptides (ViraFEST assay). At the Johns Hopkins FTIC core, DNA taken from cultured CD4+ T cells was sequenced by way of the Oncomine TCR Beta short-read assay. MiXCR, run by TCRdb on the PCR reads, gives a single entry per CDR3 protein. Of 12,000 or so distinct CDR3 sequences in the sample, 45% to 60% were seen once. The source was cultured CD4+ T cells from blood, collected after SARS-CoV-2 vaccination. The source of these receptors is a human donor with COVID-19.

V gene TRBV7-2 combines with J gene TRBJ1-5; D perhaps matches TRBD1 (5 bases). V lost 2 bases and J 2 bases, leaving 10 bases between the germline ends. The CDR3 runs 15 residues. CDR1 and CDR2 from the germline V gene are SGHTA and FQGNSA. The CDR3 is CASSLQGNRNQPQHF. The DNA for the CDR3 is TGTGCCAGCAGCTTACAGGGAAATCGCAATCAGCCCCAGCATTTT.

The chain employs TRBV27 and TRBJ1-2; D is unresolved. The germline CDR1 and CDR2 sequences are MNHEY and SMNVEV (reference sequence). CDR3 length: 14 amino acids. Trimming stripped 3 bases from V and 3 bases from J, with 11 bases between. CDR3 loop: CASSLTGRYYGYTF. The DNA of the CDR3 is TGTGCCAGCAGTTTGACCGGAAGATACTATGGCTACACCTTC.

The J gene is TRBJ2-5, the V gene TRBV25-1, with D unresolved. Trimming cost V 2 bases and J 5 bases, with 3 bases left between them. The germline CDR1 and CDR2 sequences are MGHDK and SYGVNS. This CDR3 is built from 11 residues. The CDR3 region is CASSESETQYF. The CDR3 coding sequence is TGTGCCAGCAGTGAAAGCGAGACCCAGTACTTC.

This clonotype was picked up one time. This chain uses TRBV19 with TRBJ1-5, with D perhaps TRBD1 (6 bases). The V end lost 4 bases, the J end lost 2 bases, and 12 bases lay between the germline ends. CDR1 is LNHDA, CDR2 SQIVND, per germline (reference sequence). There are 15 residues in the CDR3. CDR3 sequence reads: CASSTSRGGNQPQHF. In DNA form, the CDR3 reads TGTGCCAGTAGTACATCGAGGGGGGGCAATCAGCCCCAGCATTTT.

The chain carries TRBV7-2 and TRBJ1-1; tentatively, D is TRBD1 (5 bases). Trimming left V 0 bases short and J 5 bases short, with 13 bases between. The CDR3 consists of 15 residues. Germline CDR1 reads SGHTA; CDR2 reads FQGNSA. CDR3 sequence: CASSLAPGVRTEAFF. The DNA of the CDR3 is TGTGCCAGCAGCTTAGCGCCGGGGGTGAGAACTGAAGCTTTCTTT.

The rearrangement links TRBV7-2 to TRBJ2-3; TRBD2 is a possible D gene (5 bases). The CDR3 is made up of 15 amino acids. Looked up from germline, CDR1 is SGHTA and CDR2 is FQGNSA. V shed 5 bases and J shed 2 bases, with 14 bases lying between them. CDR3 nucleotides: TGTGCCAGCAGCCTTGGACCGGGGAACACAGATACGCAGTATTTT. Protein product: CASSLGPGNTDTQYF.

The rearrangement links TRBV6-1 to TRBJ1-5, with 7 bases that match TRBD1. The CDR3 runs 16 residues. Germline lookup yields CDR1 MNHNS and CDR2 SASEGT. V lost 5 bases, J lost 7 bases, and 14 bases stayed unmatched. CDR3 residues: CASSISQGRGGQPQHF. Written as DNA, the CDR3 is TGTGCCAGCAGTATTTCACAGGGGAGGGGAGGGCAGCCCCAGCATTTT.

This chain connects TRBV5-1 to TRBJ1-2, with D possibly matching TRBD1 (6 bases). Per the germline V gene, CDR1 is SGHRS and CDR2 is YFSETQ. Trimming removed 3 bases at V and 6 bases at J, with 18 bases between. The CDR3 has 15 residues. DNA of the CDR3: TGCGCCAGCAGCTCCTCCGGACAGAGGGAAAATGGCTACACCTTC. Translated, it gives CASSSSGQRENGYTF.

This clonotype has a handful of counts. This rearrangement joins TRBV7-2 to TRBJ1-1; TRBD1 is a possible D gene (5 bases). The V gene's germline CDR1 is SGHTA and CDR2 FQGNSA. The CDR3 is made up of 13 amino acids. Trimming took off 3 bases at V and 3 bases at J, with 8 bases between the two ends. CDR3 DNA sequence: TGTGCCAGCAGCTTTGGGGGGTACACTGAAGCTTTCTTT. This translates into CASSFGGYTEAFF.